Sequencing of this T cell receptor (beta chain) was carried out in a study of shared clonotypes between healthy human individuals. Study-level findings and limits: Donor clonotype sharing was expected to depend on sequencing depth.

The CDR3 has 16 amino acids. Germline CDR1 reads LNHDA; CDR2 reads SQIVND (reference sequence). V lost 1 base and J 3 bases, leaving 13 bases between the germline ends. Without sorting, samples used some 90 million PBMCs for genomic DNA. Several immunoSEQ plates received, in even portions, the genomic DNA of each subset. The repertoire was sequenced with immunoSEQ multiplex PCR; TCRdb's copy has only in-frame clones and lacks some. Here the sample spans fewer than 500,000 clones, approximately 79% being singletons. A word on this clone: The antigen is unknown.

The chain couples TRBV19 to TRBJ1-5; D uncertain. This sequence was found in a woman in her forties in good health. Some clones in this sample may be carry-over from other donors' samples. Sequencing was performed on PBMCs. CDR3 residues: CASSIAVGNSNQPQHF. DNA for the CDR3: TGTGCCAGTAGTATAGCTGTGGGGAATTCCAATCAGCCCCAGCATTTT.